Below, 15 T cell receptor beta chains from the same sample are listed, as sequenced in a study of T cell responses to AZD1222 COVID-19 vaccine. Repertoires were generated with immunoSEQ multiplex PCR, while TCRdb's copy carries only in-frame clones and drops some. The data contain about 99,000 clones, approximately 90% of them seen just once; the ten biggest clones take up about 8.3%. Sequences were derived from peripheral blood, sampled 28 days after the second AZD1222 dose. These receptor sequences come from an adult who received the AZD1222 COVID-19 vaccine.

The V gene is TRBV6-2 or TRBV6-3, the J gene TRBJ2-3, with 12 bases lining up with TRBD2. Germline-derived CDR1 and CDR2 are MNHEY and SVGEGT. V lost 2 bases to trimming and J lost 2 bases; unmatched junction nucleotides: 5. CDR3 length: 17 residues. CDR3: CASSYRRTSGVTDTQYF. As DNA, the CDR3 is TGTGCCAGCAGTTACCGCCGGACTAGCGGGGTCACAGATACGCAGTATTTT.

This CDR3 is CASSLDLGLIYNEQFF. CDR3 nucleotides: TGTGCCAGCAGCTTAGATTTGGGACTAATCTACAATGAGCAGTTCTTC. The rearrangement joins TRBV11-2 to TRBJ2-1, with 7 positions matching TRBD2. CDR3 size: 16 residues. Germline values: CDR1 SGHAT, CDR2 FQNNGV. Trimming took 0 bases from V and 3 from J; bases not matched to a gene: 5.

The V and J genes are TRBV6-8 and TRBJ2-2; D not certain. V dropped 5 bases and J dropped 6 bases, with 10 bases sitting between them. Per germline, CDR1 MNHGY and CDR2 SAAAGT. The CDR3 runs 13 residues. The CDR3 region is CASSAGPSGELFF. CDR3 nucleotide sequence: TGTGCCAGCAGTGCCGGACCGTCCGGGGAGCTGTTTTTT.

The rearrangement links TRBV28 to TRBJ2-3, with D possibly being TRBD1 (5 bases). V gave up 4 bases and J gave up 7 bases, with 12 bases separating them. The CDR3 is made up of 13 amino acids. CDR1 is MDHEN, CDR2 SYDVKM, per germline. CDR3 sequence: CASSSQQGHTQYF. DNA of the CDR3: TGTGCCAGCAGTTCTCAGCAGGGCCATACGCAGTATTTT.

The chain employs TRBV6-7 and TRBJ2-7; 7 bases line up with TRBD1. TRBV6-7 is an ORF, with its function uncertain. The CDR3 totals 14 residues. Germline trimming cut 2 bases from V and 2 bases from J; bases unmatched to any gene: 3. The CDR3 spells CASSYRGPTYEQYF. Here the CDR3 DNA reads TGTGCCAGCAGTTACAGGGGGCCTACCTACGAGCAGTACTTC.

This clone was detected only once. The V call is TRBV18, the J call TRBJ1-3, with D unresolved. Germline lookup yields CDR1 KGHSH and CDR2 LQKENI. Between the trimmed V and J ends, which lost 2 bases and 0 bases, there was a span of 11 bases. The CDR3 length is 16 residues. The CDR3 sequence: CASSPKQQNSGNTIYF. CDR3 bases: TGTGCCAGCTCACCAAAACAACAGAACTCTGGAAACACCATATATTTT.

The chain employs TRBV28 and TRBJ1-3, with 9 bases fitting TRBD1. The CDR3 totals 16 residues. Germline V lookup: CDR1 MDHEN, CDR2 SYDVKM. Trimming at V came to 8 bases and at J to 3 bases, leaving 11 bases not matched to a gene. The DNA of the CDR3 is TGTGCCAGCCCCCGGGACAGGGTATGGAGTGGAAACACCATATATTTT. Translation gives CASPRDRVWSGNTIYF.

A word on this clone: The DNA is omitted, as the CDR3 cannot be located on it reliably, and the CDR3 follows TCRdb's listing. This chain joins TRBV28 and TRBJ1-5. The CDR3 length equals 21 residues, ends included. Looked up from germline, CDR1 is MDHEN and CDR2 is SYDVKM. The CDR3 protein is CASSSSRTGFTTFYSNQPQHF.

The J gene is TRBJ1-2, the V gene TRBV28, with 12 bases that match TRBD1. The CDR3 loop spans 15 amino acids. The germline gives CDR1 MDHEN, CDR2 SYDVKM. J lost 8 bases, V lost 3 bases, and 7 bases had no gene match. The CDR3 nucleotides are TGTGCCAGCAGTTTTTGGGGACAGGGGGCCGGAGGCTACACCTTC. This encodes CASSFWGQGAGGYTF.

The rearrangement links TRBV25-1 to TRBJ1-2; D gene ambiguous. CDR1 MGHDK and CDR2 SYGVNS come from the germline V gene. The V end was cut by 4 bases, the J end by 3 bases, with 9 bases between. The CDR3 is made up of 13 amino acids. Here the CDR3 reads CASSGTGYYGYTF. CDR3 DNA sequence: TGTGCCAGCAGTGGGACGGGCTACTATGGCTACACCTTC.

The chain employs TRBV7-9 and TRBJ2-7, with TRBD1 as a possible D gene (6 bases). CDR1 and CDR2 (germline): SEHNR, FQNEAQ (reference sequence). The length of the CDR3 is 14 residues. Trimming stripped 2 bases from V and 1 base from J, with 9 bases between. This CDR3 is CASSLRQGSYEQYF. The CDR3 DNA sequence: TGTGCCAGCAGCTTACGTCAGGGGTCCTACGAGCAGTACTTC.

This rearrangement joins TRBV3-1 (or the pseudogene TRBV3-2) to TRBJ2-7, with D tentatively TRBD2 (7 bases). The CDR3 loop spans 17 amino acids. V shed 5 bases and J shed 0 bases, with 20 bases lying between them. The germline gives CDR1 LGHDT, CDR2 YNNKEL (reference sequence). CDR3 sequence reads: CASSAQRGRGTSYEQYF. The CDR3 DNA follows: TGTGCCAGCAGCGCCCAGAGGGGGAGGGGTACCTCCTACGAGCAGTACTTC.

The chain combines TRBV6-5 with TRBJ2-5; 7 nucleotides match TRBD2. V was pared by 4 bases and J by 5 bases, with 4 bases of the junction left unmatched. The germline V gene encodes CDR1 MNHEY and CDR2 SVGAGI. This CDR3 has 13 amino acids. CDR3 region: CASSWAGDETQYF. CDR3 nucleotides: TGTGCCAGCAGTTGGGCGGGGGACGAGACCCAGTACTTC.

J is TRBJ2-3 and V is TRBV5-6; D uncertain. Germline lookup yields CDR1 SGHDT and CDR2 YYEEEE. The ends were cut back, 0 bases at V and 7 bases at J, with 12 bases in the middle. This CDR3 is built from 14 residues. This chain's CDR3 is CASSLVSKGNTQYF. Here the CDR3 DNA reads TGTGCCAGCAGCTTGGTTTCAAAAGGAAATACGCAGTATTTT.

This clone was recorded once. The chain carries TRBV25-1 and TRBJ1-6; D unresolved. The CDR3 consists of 15 residues. V gave up 7 bases and J gave up 6 bases, with 16 bases separating them. CDR1 is MGHDK, CDR2 SYGVNS, per germline. The CDR3 DNA follows: TGTGCCAGCACCTCCGAGCGTGGGATTAATTCACCCCTCCACTTT. Protein sequence: CASTSERGINSPLHF.